The 2 T cell receptor beta chains below all came from one sample that was sequenced in a study of neurological immune-mediated disorders. TCRdb used MiXCR to reprocess the 5' RACE reads, holding one entry per CDR3 protein. Seen here are just under 60,000 distinct CDR3 sequences, 3.5% observed once, and the top ten hold approximately 3.1%. The sequencing input was PBMCs. Receptors were obtained from a woman aged 25 to 45 with multiple sclerosis.

This clonotype came up many times. The genes are TRBV5-1 and TRBJ2-3; D tentatively fits TRBD1 or TRBD2 (5 bases each). Trimming pared 0 bases from V and 9 bases from J, leaving 17 bases between. The CDR3 extends over 15 amino acids. Looked up from germline, CDR1 is SGHRS and CDR2 is YFSETQ. The CDR3 reads CASSLAVGTAGTQYF. CDR3 DNA sequence: TGCGCCAGCAGCTTGGCCGTTGGGACCGCCGGAACGCAGTATTTT.

In this sample, this clonotype turned up many times. The chain recombines TRBV18 with TRBJ2-7; no reliable D call. CDR1 KGHSH and CDR2 LQKENI come from the germline V gene. The V end lost 3 bases, the J end lost 6 bases, and 12 bases lay between the germline ends. This CDR3 comprises 13 residues. The CDR3 sequence is CASSPDHPGEQYF. For the CDR3, the DNA is TGTGCCAGCTCACCCGACCACCCAGGCGAGCAGTACTTC.